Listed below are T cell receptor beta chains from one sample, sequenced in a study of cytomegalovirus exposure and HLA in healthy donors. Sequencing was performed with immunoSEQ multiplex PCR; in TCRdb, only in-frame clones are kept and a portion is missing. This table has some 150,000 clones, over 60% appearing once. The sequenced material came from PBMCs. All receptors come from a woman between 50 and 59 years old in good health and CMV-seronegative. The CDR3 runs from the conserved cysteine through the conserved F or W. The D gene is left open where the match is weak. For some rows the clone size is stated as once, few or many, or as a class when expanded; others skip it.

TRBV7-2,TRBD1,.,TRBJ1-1,TGTGCCAGCAGCCCAGCGGGACAGGCGAACACTGAAGCTTTCTTT,CASSPAGQANTEAFF
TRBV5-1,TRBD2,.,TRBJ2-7,TGCGCCAGCAGCGCCGGGGGGACGGGAACCTACGAGCAGTACTTC,CASSAGGTGTYEQYF
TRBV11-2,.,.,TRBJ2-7,TGTGCCAGCAGCTTAGAGTACAGGTCCTACGAGCAGTACTTC,CASSLEYRSYEQYF
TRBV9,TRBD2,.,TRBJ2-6,TGTGCCAGCAGCCCGGGAGGGGCTGGGGCCAACGTCCTGACTTTC,CASSPGGAGANVLTF
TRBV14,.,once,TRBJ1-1,TGTGCCAGCAGCCAAGTAGAGGGCCTGCTAGAAAAAGCTTTCTTT,CASSQVEGLLEKAFF
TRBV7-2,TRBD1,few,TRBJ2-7,TGTGCCAGCGGGGGAATTGGGGGACAGGGCCCTATTAGAGCCTACGAGCAGTACTTC,CASGGIGGQGPIRAYEQYF
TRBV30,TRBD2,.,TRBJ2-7,TGTGCCTGGCGGAGCGGGGAGATCTACGAGCAGTACTTC,CAWRSGEIYEQYF
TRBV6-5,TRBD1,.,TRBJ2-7,TGTGCCAGCAGTGTGCTACAGGGGCAGCAGTACTTC,CASSVLQGQQYF
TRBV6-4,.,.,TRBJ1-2,TGTGCCAGCCCCGGTCAGAGGAGGGGGGGGGACTATGGCTACACCTTC,CASPGQRRGGDYGYTF
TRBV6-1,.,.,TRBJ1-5,TGTGCCAGCGCCCCCAGGGAAAGCAATCAGCCCCAGCATTTT,CASAPRESNQPQHF
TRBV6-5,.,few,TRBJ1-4,TGTGCCAGCAGTTACGATCAGGGAGGGGAAAAACTGTTTTTT,CASSYDQGGEKLFF
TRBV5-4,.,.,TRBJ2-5,TGTGCCAGCACCTCCGGCTTGCGGGGCGAAGAGACCCAGTACTTC,CASTSGLRGEETQYF
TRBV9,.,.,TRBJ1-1,TGTGCCAGCAGCGTAGGGACAGCAAGCACTGAAGCTTTCTTT,CASSVGTASTEAFF
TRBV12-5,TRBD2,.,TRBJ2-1,TGTGCTAGTGGTTTGGTACTTACTAGCGGGGCGAATGAGCAGTTCTTC,CASGLVLTSGANEQFF
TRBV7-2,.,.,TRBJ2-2,TGTGCCAGCAGCTTAGGGGTGGGCGTCGACACCGGGGAGCTGTTTTTT,CASSLGVGVDTGELFF
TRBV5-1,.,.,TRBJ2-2,TGCGCCAGCAGCTTGAAGTCAGCGAACACCGGGGAGCTGTTTTTT,CASSLKSANTGELFF
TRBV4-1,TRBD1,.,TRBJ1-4,TGCGCCAGCAGCCTGGGACAGGGGAATGAAAAACTGTTTTTT,CASSLGQGNEKLFF
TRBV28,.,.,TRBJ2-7,TGTGCCAGCACAACCCAGCGCCACGAGCAGTACTTC,CASTTQRHEQYF
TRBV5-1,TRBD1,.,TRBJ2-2,TGCGCCAGCAGCCCGGACAGGTTTGGCACCGGGGAGCTGTTTTTT,CASSPDRFGTGELFF
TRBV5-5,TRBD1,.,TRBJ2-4,TGTGCCAGCAGCTCCGGGACAGGGCAAGTAGGAAGCATTCAGTACTTC,CASSSGTGQVGSIQYF
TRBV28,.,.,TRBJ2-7,TGTGCCAGCAGAGTCAGGGTCTACGAGCAGTACTTC,CASRVRVYEQYF
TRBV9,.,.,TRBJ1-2,TGTGCCAGCAGCCAGGGTTGGCGCTACACCTTC,CASSQGWRYTF
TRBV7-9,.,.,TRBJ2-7,TGTTCCAGCAGCTTGTACAACTACGAGCAGTACTTC,CSSSLYNYEQYF
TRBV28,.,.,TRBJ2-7,TGTGCCGGAAGCAGGGGGGCCGGCGAGCAGTACTTC,CAGSRGAGEQYF
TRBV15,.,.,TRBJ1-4,TGTGCCACCAGTACCGAGGGCCGATTTAATGAAAAACTGTTTTTT,CATSTEGRFNEKLFF
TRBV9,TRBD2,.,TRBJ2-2,TGTGCCAGCAGCGTAGGGGGAGGGGCCCCCACCGGGGAGCTGTTTTTT,CASSVGGGAPTGELFF
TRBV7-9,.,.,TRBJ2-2,TGTTCCAGCAGCTTCCTGCGGGACACCGGGGAGCTGTTTTTT,CSSSFLRDTGELFF
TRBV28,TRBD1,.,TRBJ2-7,TGTGCCAGCAGGACGGACAGGGCCACCTACGAGCAGTACTTC,CASRTDRATYEQYF
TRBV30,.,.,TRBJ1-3,TGTGCCTGGAGTTCCTCCGCGGGGAACACCATATATTTT,CAWSSSAGNTIYF
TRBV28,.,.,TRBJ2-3,TGTGCCAGCAGTTTCTCACGGTGGGAGAACACAGATACGCAGTATTTT,CASSFSRWENTDTQYF
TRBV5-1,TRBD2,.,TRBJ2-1,TGCGCCAGCAGCTGGTCCTCTAGCGGGGGGGCGAATGAGCAGTTCTTC,CASSWSSSGGANEQFF
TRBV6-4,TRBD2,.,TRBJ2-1,TGTGCCAGCAGTCCCGAGCCGGGACTAGGTGAGCAGTTCTTC,CASSPEPGLGEQFF
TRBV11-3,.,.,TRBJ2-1,TGTGCCAGCAGCTTAGCTACGTACAATGAGCAGTTCTTC,CASSLATYNEQFF
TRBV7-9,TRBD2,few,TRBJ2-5,TGTTCCAGCAGCGCCCCCGGGACTAGCGGGGGAAAAGAGACCCAGTACTTC,CSSSAPGTSGGKETQYF
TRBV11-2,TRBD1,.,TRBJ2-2,TGTGCCAGCAGCTCTGCACAGGGGCAGAACACCGGGGAGCTGTTTTTT,CASSSAQGQNTGELFF
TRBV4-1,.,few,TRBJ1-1,TGCGCCAGCAGCCCCCAGGTGGGACTCCTGAACACTGAAGCTTTCTTT,CASSPQVGLLNTEAFF
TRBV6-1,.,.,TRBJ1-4,TGTGCCAGCGGGACTGTAAATGAAAAACTGTTTTTT,CASGTVNEKLFF
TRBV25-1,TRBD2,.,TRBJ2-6,TGTGCCAGCAGTGAATTGGGGGGAGGGAACTCTGGGGCCAACGTCCTGACTTTC,CASSELGGGNSGANVLTF
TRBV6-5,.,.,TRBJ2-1,TGTGCCAGCAGCCCAACCGGGCTAGGGGGGGGTGAGCAGTTCTTC,CASSPTGLGGGEQFF
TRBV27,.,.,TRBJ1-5,TGTGCCAGCAGCCCCGGGGGGGACCAGCCCCAGCATTTT,CASSPGGDQPQHF
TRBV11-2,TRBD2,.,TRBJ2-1,TGTGCCAGCAGCTTAGGGATCCTAGCGGGGGTCAATGAGCAGTTCTTC,CASSLGILAGVNEQFF
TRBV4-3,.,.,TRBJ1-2,TGCGCCAGCAGCCAGGGTTTTACAGGGAAGACCTATGGCTACACCTTC,CASSQGFTGKTYGYTF
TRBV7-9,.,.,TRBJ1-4,TGTGCCAGCAGCATAAGGTTGGGAGAGAGTGAAAAACTGTTTTTT,CASSIRLGESEKLFF
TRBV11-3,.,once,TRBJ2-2,TGTGCCAGCAGCTCGTGGTCGCGGATGGATGGTCCCGGGGAGCTGTTTTTT,CASSSWSRMDGPGELFF
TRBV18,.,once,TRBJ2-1,TGTGCCAGCTCAGGGACTTACAATGAGCAGTTCTTC,CASSGTYNEQFF
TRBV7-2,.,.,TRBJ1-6,TGTGCCAGCAGCTCGCCGGGAGCTAAATATTCACCCCTCCACTTT,CASSSPGAKYSPLHF
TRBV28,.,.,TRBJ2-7,TGTGCCAGCAGTTTCCCGGAGAGCTCCTACGAGCAGTACTTC,CASSFPESSYEQYF
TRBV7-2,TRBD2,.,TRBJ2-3,TGTGCCAGCAGCTTATTGGGAGCGGGGGGGAGCACAGATACGCAGTATTTT,CASSLLGAGGSTDTQYF
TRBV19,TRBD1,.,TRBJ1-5,TGTGCCAGTAGTATAGCGGGACAGGGGATCGTATATCAGCCCCAGCATTTT,CASSIAGQGIVYQPQHF
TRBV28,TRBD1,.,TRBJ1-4,TGTGCCAGCAGCTTCGACAGGGTGATTGAAAAACTGTTTTTT,CASSFDRVIEKLFF
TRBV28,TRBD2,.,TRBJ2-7,TGTGCCAGCAGTTTATTCGGGACTAGCAGTTACGAGCAGTACTTC,CASSLFGTSSYEQYF